This T cell receptor beta chain was obtained from a study of siplizumab effects on memory and regulatory T cells. Study-wide findings and caveats: Roughly 75-97% of dividing CD4+ or CD8+ clones were without an attributable naive or memory phenotype.

The repertoire was sequenced with immunoSEQ multiplex PCR; TCRdb's copy has only in-frame clones and lacks some. The sample contains approximately 100,000 clones, 80% to 95% of which appear only once. In the case of this clone: Its antigen is still unknown.

This CDR3 is built from 12 residues. Germline values: CDR1 SGHAT, CDR2 FQNNGV. V was clipped by 5 bases and J by 5 bases, with 9 bases between them. Specimen: non-Treg CD4+ T cells sorted from blood. The V gene is TRBV11-2, the J gene TRBJ2-5; D gene ambiguous. The receptor's source is a human donor in good health. In DNA, the CDR3 is TGTGCCAGCAGCCAACTTCGGGAGACCCAGTACTTC. This sequence encodes CASSQLRETQYF.